This entry describes one T cell receptor beta chain. This record comes from a study of blood T cell repertoires in COVID-19. Study at large: Sites in the United States, Italy and Spain provided acute and convalescent COVID-19 samples. PBMCs, B-cell-depleted T cells, or T cells were the source of the cDNA or gDNA that made up the material.

Germline CDR1 reads PRHDT; CDR2 reads FYEKMQ (reference sequence). Trimming cost V 5 bases and J 4 bases, with 15 bases left between them. This CDR3 comprises 15 residues. Repertoires were generated with immunoSEQ multiplex PCR, while TCRdb's copy carries only in-frame clones and drops some. The sample lists more than 75,000 clones; around 90% were seen once. Patients from Seattle were sampled longitudinally, starting during active infection. The sequence was obtained from a man in his forties or fifties with COVID-19, enrolled during active disease. V gene TRBV13 combines with J gene TRBJ1-3, with a tentative D call TRBD1 (6 bases). Sequenced material: peripheral blood. The CDR3, as DNA: TGTGCCAGCAGCCTGGGCAGGGGTTCCGGAAACACCATATATTTT. Translated, it gives CASSLGRGSGNTIYF.